The TCR beta chain described here comes from a study of CD8+ T cells in alopecia areata. Study-wide context: The drug, tofacitinib, lasted 6 to 18 months, followed by 6 months off drug. Broader study findings: Numerous clones, expanded in lesions, remained in scalp and blood during tofacitinib. An increase in clonality over normal scalp was evident in lesional scalp, especially alopecia totalis/universalis. In patients, TCRs were shared less clearly than in mice, and HLA may possibly be involved.

Treatment reported: oral pan-JAK inhibitor, 5-10 mg twice daily. It was cDNA, reverse transcribed from extracted RNA, that served as the sequencing template. Clones were sequenced by immunoSEQ multiplex PCR, and TCRdb holds only the in-frame ones, with some missing. The sample consists of approximately 200,000 clones, around 60% of them appearing once. Trimming removed 0 bases at V and 4 bases at J, with 13 bases between. The CDR3 runs to 15 residues. Germline V CDR1 and CDR2: SGDLS, YYNGEE. There are a few counts of this clone. Its target is not known. The receptor's source is a human donor with alopecia areata. Sequenced material: CD4+ T cells sorted from blood, taken at week 4, from a patient treated with tofacitinib. V is TRBV9 and J is TRBJ2-5, with D possibly matching TRBD1 (6 bases). The CDR3 DNA reads TGTGCCAGCAGCGTAGCACAGGGCCTGGCAGAGACCCAGTACTTC. Its translation: CASSVAQGLAETQYF.